Each of the 6 T cell receptor beta chains below was sequenced from the same sample in a study of human T cells and chemical hapten exposure. TCRdb ran MiXCR on the RACE reads and lists one entry per CDR3 protein. The sample lists more than 300,000 distinct CDR3 sequences, about 5.4% occurring once. Time point described: pre-sensitization, week 0. Treatment in this sample: therapeutic diphenylcyclopropenone sensitization with weekly scalp DPC. Sequencing was performed on whole blood, taken in connection with sensitization to the hapten diphenylcyclopropenone (DPC). The source is a woman between 18 and 30 years old with alopecia areata. Some clones in this sample may be carry-over from other donors' samples.

The chain joins TRBV4-3 to TRBJ1-2; D is ambiguous. This CDR3 has 15 residues. Trimming left V 5 bases short and J 4 bases short, with 17 bases between. Germline lookup yields CDR1 LGHNA and CDR2 YSLEER. CDR3 sequence: CASSEGRLKVYGYTF. The CDR3 nucleotides are TGCGCCAGCAGCGAAGGACGTCTAAAGGTCTATGGCTACACCTTC.

In this sample, this clonotype turned up a few times. V usage is TRBV18 and J usage is TRBJ2-5; TRBD1 agrees at 8 bases. The CDR3 extends over 13 amino acids. Looked up from germline, CDR1 is KGHSH and CDR2 is LQKENI. Trimming took 6 bases from V and 2 from J; bases not matched to a gene: 2. CDR3: CASSGDRQETQYF. CDR3 in DNA: TGTGCCAGCTCCGGGGACAGGCAAGAGACCCAGTACTTC.

This clonotype has just a few counts. J is TRBJ2-3 and V is TRBV28, with 10 bases matching TRBD2. The J segment lost 2 bases and the V segment lost 4 bases, leaving 9 bases of the junction unmatched. This CDR3 contains 17 residues. CDR1 MDHEN and CDR2 SYDVKM come from the germline V gene. The CDR3 is CASSSPSAGGVTDTQYF. The CDR3 DNA reads as TGTGCCAGCAGTTCCCCATCAGCGGGGGGGGTCACAGATACGCAGTATTTT.

There are a few counts of this clonotype. At one boundary the junction diverges from the germline segment, which might be a read error. The gene calls are TRBV7-7 and TRBJ2-2; maybe TRBD2 (5 bases). Germline CDR1 reads SSHAT; CDR2 reads FNYEAQ (reference sequence). CDR3 length: 14 residues. The CDR3 DNA is TGTGCTAGCAGCTTAGCGTCCCGGCCCGGGGAGCTGTTTTTT. Protein: CASSLASRPGELFF.

In regard to this clonotype: One base away lies a much larger clone, so this may be a sequencing read error. No conserved phenylalanine or tryptophan is present at the end of the CDR3, so a read error is the likely explanation. V gene TRBV6-2 or TRBV6-3 combines with J gene TRBJ2-5; no clear D gene. The V and J ends lost 4 bases and 9 bases respectively, with 9 bases between them. Germline assignment: CDR1 MNHEY and CDR2 SVGEGT. The CDR3 runs to 11 residues. The chain's CDR3 is CASSFTRSQYL. As DNA, the CDR3 is TGTGCCAGCAGTTTCACGAGGTCCCAGTACCTC.

There are many counts of this clonotype. The chain carries TRBV7-2 and TRBJ1-1; 8 positions match TRBD1. The length of the CDR3 is 16 residues. The germline CDR1 and CDR2 sequences are SGHTA and FQGNSA. V gave up 0 bases and J gave up 1 base; unmatched junction bases: 4. This chain's CDR3 is CASSLAVDRANTEAFF. The DNA of the CDR3 is TGTGCCAGCAGCTTAGCGGTGGACAGGGCGAACACTGAAGCTTTCTTT.